Sequencing of this T cell receptor (beta chain) was carried out in a study of blood T cell repertoires in COVID-19. Method: immunoSEQ multiplex PCR; TCRdb's copy keeps in-frame clones and lacks some. The sample consists of tens of thousands of clones, around nine tenths of them appearing once. The germline V gene has CDR1 SGHAT and CDR2 FQNNGV. The V segment lost 4 bases and the J segment 3 bases; nucleotides outside the gene matches: 3. This CDR3 is built from 14 residues. This clonotype was sampled from a human donor with active COVID-19. The donor label of this sample is uncertain. The chain couples TRBV11-2 to TRBJ2-1; 7 bases match TRBD2. Specimen: peripheral blood. In nucleotides, the CDR3 is TGTGCCAGCAGCTGGGCTAGCGGCTACAATGAGCAGTTCTTC. Its protein product is CASSWASGYNEQFF.